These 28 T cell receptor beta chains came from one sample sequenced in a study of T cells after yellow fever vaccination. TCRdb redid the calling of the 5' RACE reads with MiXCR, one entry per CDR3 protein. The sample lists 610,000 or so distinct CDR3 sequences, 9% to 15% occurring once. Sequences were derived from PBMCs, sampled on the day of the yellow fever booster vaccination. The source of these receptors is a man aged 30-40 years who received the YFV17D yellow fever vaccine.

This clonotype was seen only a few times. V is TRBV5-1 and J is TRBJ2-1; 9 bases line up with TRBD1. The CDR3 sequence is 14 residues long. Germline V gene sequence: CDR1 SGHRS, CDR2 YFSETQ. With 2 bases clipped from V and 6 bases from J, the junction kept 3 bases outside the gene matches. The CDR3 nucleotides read TGCGCCAGCAGCTTCCGGGACAGGGTCAATGAGCAGTTCTTC. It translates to CASSFRDRVNEQFF.

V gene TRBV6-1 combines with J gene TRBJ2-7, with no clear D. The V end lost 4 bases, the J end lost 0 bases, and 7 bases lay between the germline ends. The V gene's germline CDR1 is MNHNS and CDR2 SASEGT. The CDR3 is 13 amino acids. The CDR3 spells CASSARFSYEQYF. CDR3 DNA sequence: TGTGCCAGCAGTGCTCGATTCTCCTACGAGCAGTACTTC.

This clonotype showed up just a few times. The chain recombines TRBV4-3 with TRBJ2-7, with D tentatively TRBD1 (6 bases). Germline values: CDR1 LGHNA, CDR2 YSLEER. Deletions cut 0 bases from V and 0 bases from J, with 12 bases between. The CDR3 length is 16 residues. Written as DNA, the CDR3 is TGCGCCAGCAGCCAAGACAGGGGACCGAGCTCCTACGAGCAGTACTTC. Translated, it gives CASSQDRGPSSYEQYF.

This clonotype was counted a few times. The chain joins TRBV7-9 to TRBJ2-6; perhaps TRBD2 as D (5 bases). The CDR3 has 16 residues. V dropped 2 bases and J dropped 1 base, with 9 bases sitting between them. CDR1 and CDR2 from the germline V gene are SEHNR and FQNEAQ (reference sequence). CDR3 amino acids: CASSLSGGSGANVLTF. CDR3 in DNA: TGTGCCAGCAGCTTATCTGGCGGGTCTGGGGCCAACGTCCTGACTTTC.

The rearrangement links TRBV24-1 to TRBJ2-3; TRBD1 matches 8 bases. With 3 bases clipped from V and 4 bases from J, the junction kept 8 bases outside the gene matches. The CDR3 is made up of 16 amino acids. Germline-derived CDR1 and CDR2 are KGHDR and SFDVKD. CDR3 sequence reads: CATSDPRQGFADTQYF. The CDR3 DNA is TGTGCCACCAGTGATCCTCGACAGGGGTTCGCAGATACGCAGTATTTT.

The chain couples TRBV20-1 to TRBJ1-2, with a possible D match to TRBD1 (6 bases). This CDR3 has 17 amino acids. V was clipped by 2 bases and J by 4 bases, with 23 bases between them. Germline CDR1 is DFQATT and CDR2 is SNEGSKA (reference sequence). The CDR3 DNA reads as TGCAGTGCTAGACCCACGGGAGGGGGGAGTTTCGGCTATGGCTACACCTTC. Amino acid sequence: CSARPTGGGSFGYGYTF.

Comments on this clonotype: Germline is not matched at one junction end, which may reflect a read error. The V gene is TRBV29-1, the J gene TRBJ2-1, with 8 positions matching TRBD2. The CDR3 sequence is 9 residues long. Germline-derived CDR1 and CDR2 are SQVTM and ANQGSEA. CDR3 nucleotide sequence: TGCAGCGTTGATATCGGGAGGGGCTTC. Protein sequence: CSVDIGRGF.

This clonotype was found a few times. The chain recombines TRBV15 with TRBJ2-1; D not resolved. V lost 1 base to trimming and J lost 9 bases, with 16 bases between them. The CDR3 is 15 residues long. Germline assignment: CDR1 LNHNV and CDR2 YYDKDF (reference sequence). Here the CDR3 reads CATSRVPQVGLEQFF. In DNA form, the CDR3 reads TGTGCCACCAGCAGAGTACCCCAAGTCGGCCTTGAGCAGTTCTTC.

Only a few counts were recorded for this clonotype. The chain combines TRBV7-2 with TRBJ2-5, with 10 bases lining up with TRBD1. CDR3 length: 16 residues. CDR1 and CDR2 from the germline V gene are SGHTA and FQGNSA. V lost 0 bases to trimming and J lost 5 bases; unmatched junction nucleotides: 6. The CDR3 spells CASSLAVTGGFETQYF. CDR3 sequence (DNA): TGTGCCAGCAGCTTAGCGGTGACAGGGGGCTTCGAGACCCAGTACTTC.

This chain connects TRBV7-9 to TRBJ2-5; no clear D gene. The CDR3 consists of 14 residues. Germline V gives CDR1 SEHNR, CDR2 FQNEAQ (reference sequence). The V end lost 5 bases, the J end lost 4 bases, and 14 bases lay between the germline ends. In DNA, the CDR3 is TGTGCCAGCAGCCGACCCATCCCCACAGAGACCCAGTACTTC. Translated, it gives CASSRPIPTETQYF.

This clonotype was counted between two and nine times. CDR3 DNA sequence: TGTGCCAGCAGCAGCCACAGGGGAACCTACGAGCAGTACTTC. It is translated as CASSSHRGTYEQYF. The rearrangement joins TRBV12-3 or TRBV12-4 to TRBJ2-7, with 7 bases aligning to TRBD1. Trimming at V came to 6 bases and at J to 2 bases, leaving 7 bases not matched to a gene. This CDR3 comprises 14 residues.

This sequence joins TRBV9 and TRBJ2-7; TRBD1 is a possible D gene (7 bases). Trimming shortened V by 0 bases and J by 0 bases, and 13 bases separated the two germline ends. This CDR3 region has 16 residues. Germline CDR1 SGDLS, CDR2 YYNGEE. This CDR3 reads CASSVGGTASSYEQYF. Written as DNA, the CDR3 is TGTGCCAGCAGCGTAGGCGGGACAGCCAGCTCCTACGAGCAGTACTTC.

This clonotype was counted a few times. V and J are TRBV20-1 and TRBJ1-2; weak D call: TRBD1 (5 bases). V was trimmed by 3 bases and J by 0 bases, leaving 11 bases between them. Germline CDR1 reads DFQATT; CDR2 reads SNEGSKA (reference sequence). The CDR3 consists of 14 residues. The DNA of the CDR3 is TGCAGTGCTAGTTCGGTGGGGGCTAACTATGGCTACACCTTC. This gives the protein CSASSVGANYGYTF.

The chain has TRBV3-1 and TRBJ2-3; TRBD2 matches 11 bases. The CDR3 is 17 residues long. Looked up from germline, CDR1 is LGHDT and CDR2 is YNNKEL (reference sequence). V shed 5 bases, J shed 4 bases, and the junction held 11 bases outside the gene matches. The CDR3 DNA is TGTGCCAGCAGCTTATCGCACACGACTAGCGGGGCAGATACGCAGTATTTT. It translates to CASSLSHTTSGADTQYF.

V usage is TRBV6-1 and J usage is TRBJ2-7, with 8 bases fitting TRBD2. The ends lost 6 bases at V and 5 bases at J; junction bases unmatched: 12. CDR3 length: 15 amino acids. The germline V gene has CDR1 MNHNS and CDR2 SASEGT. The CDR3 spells CASRPSTSASHEQYF. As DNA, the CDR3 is TGTGCCAGCAGACCTTCGACTAGCGCTAGTCACGAGCAGTACTTC.

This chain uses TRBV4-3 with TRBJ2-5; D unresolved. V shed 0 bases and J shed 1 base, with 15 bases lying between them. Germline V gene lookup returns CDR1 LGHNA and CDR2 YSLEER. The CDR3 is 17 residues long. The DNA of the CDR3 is TGCGCCAGCAGCCAAGATGTGGGGTATTGGACCCAAGAGACCCAGTACTTC. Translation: CASSQDVGYWTQETQYF.

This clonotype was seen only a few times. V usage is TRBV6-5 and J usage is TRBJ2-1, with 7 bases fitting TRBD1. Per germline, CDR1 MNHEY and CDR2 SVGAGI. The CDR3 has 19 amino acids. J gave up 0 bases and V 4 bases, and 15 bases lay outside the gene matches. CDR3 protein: CASSSRWTGRSRSYNEQFF. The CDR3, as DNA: TGTGCCAGCAGTTCCCGATGGACAGGCAGGTCGCGCTCCTACAATGAGCAGTTCTTC.

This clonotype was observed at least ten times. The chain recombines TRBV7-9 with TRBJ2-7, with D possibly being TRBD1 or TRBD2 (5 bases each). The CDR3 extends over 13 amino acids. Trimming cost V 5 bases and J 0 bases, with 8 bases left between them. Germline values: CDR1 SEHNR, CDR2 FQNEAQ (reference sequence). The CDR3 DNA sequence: TGTGCCAGCAGCCGGGACGACTCCTACGAGCAGTACTTC. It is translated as CASSRDDSYEQYF. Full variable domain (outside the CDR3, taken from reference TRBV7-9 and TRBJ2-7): DTGVSQNPRHKITKRGQNVTFRCDPISEHNRLYWYRQTLGQGPEFLTYFQNEAQLEKSRLLSDRFSAERPKGSFSTLEIQRTEQGDSAMYLCASSRDDSYEQYFGPGTRLTVT.

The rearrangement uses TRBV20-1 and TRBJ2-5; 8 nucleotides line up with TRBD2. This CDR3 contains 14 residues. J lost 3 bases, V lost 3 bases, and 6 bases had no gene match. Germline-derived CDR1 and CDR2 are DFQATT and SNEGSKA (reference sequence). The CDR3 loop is CSASVLAEKETQYF. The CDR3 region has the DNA TGCAGTGCTAGTGTACTAGCGGAAAAAGAGACCCAGTACTTC.

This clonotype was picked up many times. CDR3: CASSRDGSYEQYF. As DNA, the CDR3 is TGCGCCAGCAGCAGGGACGGGTCCTACGAGCAGTACTTC. V usage is TRBV5-1 and J usage is TRBJ2-7; D possibly uses TRBD1 or TRBD2 (5 bases each). This CDR3 has 13 residues. Trimming left V 4 bases short and J 1 base short, with 9 bases between. Germline V lookup: CDR1 SGHRS, CDR2 YFSETQ. The full variable domain, rest sourced from reference TRBV5-1 and TRBJ2-7, is KAGVTQTPRYLIKTRGQQVTLSCSPISGHRSVSWYQQTPGQGLQFLFEYFSETQRNKGNFPGRFSGRQFSNSRSEMNVSTLELGDSALYLCASSRDGSYEQYFGPGTRLTVT.

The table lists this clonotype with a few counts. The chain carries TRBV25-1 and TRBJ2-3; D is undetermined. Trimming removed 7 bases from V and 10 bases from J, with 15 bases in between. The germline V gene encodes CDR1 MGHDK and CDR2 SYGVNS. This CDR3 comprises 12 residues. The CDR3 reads CASIIPPRPQYF. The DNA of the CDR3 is TGTGCCAGCATAATACCTCCTCGGCCGCAGTATTTT.

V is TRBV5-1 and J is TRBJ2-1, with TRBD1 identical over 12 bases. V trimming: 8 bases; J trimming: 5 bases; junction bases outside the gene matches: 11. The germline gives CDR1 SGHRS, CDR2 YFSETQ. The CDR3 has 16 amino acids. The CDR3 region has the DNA TGCGCCAGTGTAATGACAGGGACAGGGGGCAACAATGAGCAGTTCTTC. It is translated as CASVMTGTGGNNEQFF.

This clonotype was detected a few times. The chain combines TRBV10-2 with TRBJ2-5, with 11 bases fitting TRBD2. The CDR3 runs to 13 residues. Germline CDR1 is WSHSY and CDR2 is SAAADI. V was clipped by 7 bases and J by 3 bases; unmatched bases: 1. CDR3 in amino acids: CASIAGGEETQYF. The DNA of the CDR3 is TGCGCCAGCATAGCGGGAGGGGAAGAGACCCAGTACTTC.

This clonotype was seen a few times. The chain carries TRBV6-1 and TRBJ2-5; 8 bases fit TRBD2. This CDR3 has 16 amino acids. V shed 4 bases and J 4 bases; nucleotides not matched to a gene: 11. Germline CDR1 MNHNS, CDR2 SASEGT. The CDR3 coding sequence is TGTGCCAGCAGTGCCCCTCGGGCGGGAGGAGTAGAGACCCAGTACTTC. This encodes CASSAPRAGGVETQYF.

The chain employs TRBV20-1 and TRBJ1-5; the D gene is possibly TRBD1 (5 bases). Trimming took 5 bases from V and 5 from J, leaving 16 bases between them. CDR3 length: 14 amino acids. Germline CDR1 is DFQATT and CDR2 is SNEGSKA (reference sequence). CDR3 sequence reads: CSAVVPGGDQPQHF. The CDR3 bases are TGCAGTGCTGTGGTACCGGGGGGAGATCAGCCCCAGCATTTT.

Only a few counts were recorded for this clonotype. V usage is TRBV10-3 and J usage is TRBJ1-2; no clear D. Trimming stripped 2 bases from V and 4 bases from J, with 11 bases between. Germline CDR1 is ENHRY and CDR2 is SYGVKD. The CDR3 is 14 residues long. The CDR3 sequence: CAISEVTPAYGYTF. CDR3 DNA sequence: TGTGCCATCAGTGAGGTGACACCGGCCTATGGCTACACCTTC.

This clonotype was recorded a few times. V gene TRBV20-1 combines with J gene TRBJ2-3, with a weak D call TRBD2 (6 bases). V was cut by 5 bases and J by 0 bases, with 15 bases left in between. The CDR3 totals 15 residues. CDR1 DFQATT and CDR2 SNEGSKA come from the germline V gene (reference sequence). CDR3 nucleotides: TGCAGTGCTTTTCGGGGCGGGACCAGCACAGATACGCAGTATTTT. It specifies CSAFRGGTSTDTQYF.

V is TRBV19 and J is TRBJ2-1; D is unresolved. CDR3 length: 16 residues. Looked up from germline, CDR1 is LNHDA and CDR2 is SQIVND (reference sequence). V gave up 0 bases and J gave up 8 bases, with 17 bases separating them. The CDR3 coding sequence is TGTGCCAGTAGTATAGAAGGCAGGCTGGATACAGATGAGCAGTTCTTC. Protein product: CASSIEGRLDTDEQFF.